One and the same sample provided the 25 T cell receptor beta chains below, sequenced in a study of control samples from healthy donors and cancer patients. Assay: immunoSEQ multiplex PCR; the TCRdb copy retains only in-frame clones and omits some. The sample has 200,000 or so clones, just under 95% seen once. Sample: blood. All receptors come from a man aged 45-60 years in good health.

This sequence joins TRBV4-1 and TRBJ1-1; TRBD1 might be the D (5 bases). The CDR3 loop spans 16 amino acids. Germline-derived CDR1 and CDR2 are MGHRA and YSYEKL. V was clipped by 1 base and J by 5 bases, with 17 bases between them. The CDR3 reads CASSQGRTRGRTEAFF. In nucleotides, the CDR3 is TGCGCCAGCAGCCAAGGACGAACAAGGGGTAGGACTGAAGCTTTCTTT.

The chain carries TRBV20-1 and TRBJ1-2; D remains unclear. CDR1 is DFQATT, CDR2 SNEGSKA, per germline (reference sequence). Trimming shortened V by 5 bases and J by 7 bases, and 8 bases separated the two germline ends. CDR3 size: 10 residues. The CDR3 DNA is TGCAGTGCTCCGTCCCTTGGCTACACCTTC. Translation: CSAPSLGYTF.

V usage is TRBV2 and J usage is TRBJ1-5, with 9 bases matching TRBD1. There are 17 residues in the CDR3. Germline trimming cut 6 bases from V and 1 base from J; bases unmatched to any gene: 10. Germline-derived CDR1 and CDR2 are SNHLY and FYNNEI. The DNA for the CDR3 is TGTGCCAGCAGGGGAACAGGGGGCGGAATAAGCAATCAGCCCCAGCATTTT. Its protein product is CASRGTGGGISNQPQHF.

V gene TRBV6-5 combines with J gene TRBJ2-7; D is possibly TRBD1 (6 bases). V was clipped by 4 bases and J by 5 bases, with 12 bases between them. Germline V gene data show CDR1 as MNHEY and CDR2 as SVGAGI. This CDR3 contains 13 residues. The CDR3 coding sequence is TGTGCCAGCAGTTCCAACAGGGCGGACGAGCAGTACTTC. Its protein product is CASSSNRADEQYF.

To note about this clone: Germline is not matched at one junction end, which may reflect a read error. The genes are TRBV5-1 and TRBJ2-5; either TRBD1 or TRBD2 may fit D (6 bases each). Looked up from germline, CDR1 is SGHRS and CDR2 is YFSETQ. The CDR3 runs to 14 residues. The CDR3 region is CASSLAGHGGTQYF. As DNA, the CDR3 is TGCGCCAGCAGTTTGGCGGGACACGGGGGGACCCAGTACTTC.

The rearrangement links TRBV5-1 to TRBJ1-1; a weak D match, TRBD1 (5 bases). Germline CDR1 SGHRS, CDR2 YFSETQ. This CDR3 comprises 15 residues. V lost 2 bases, J lost 2 bases, and 13 bases lay in between. The CDR3 spells CASSFYQGPNTEAFF. CDR3 nucleotides: TGCGCCAGCAGCTTTTACCAGGGACCAAACACTGAAGCTTTCTTT.

V and J are TRBV4-1 and TRBJ1-3; D is uncertain. The CDR3 contains 15 residues. CDR1 and CDR2 from the germline V gene are MGHRA and YSYEKL. Trimming took off 4 bases at V and 2 bases at J, with 12 bases between the two ends. The CDR3 region is CASSPRERAGNTIYF. CDR3 sequence (DNA): TGCGCCAGCAGCCCGAGAGAGAGGGCTGGAAACACCATATATTTT.

The chain is built from TRBV6-1 and TRBJ1-2; no firm D call. V lost 2 bases, J lost 1 base, and 5 bases lay in between. Germline CDR1 reads MNHNS; CDR2 reads SASEGT. The CDR3 is 13 residues long. As DNA, the CDR3 is TGTGCCAGCAGTGAAACAGTTAACTATGGCTACACCTTC. Translated: CASSETVNYGYTF.

The chain employs TRBV6-4 and TRBJ2-3; possible D gene TRBD2, 7 bases. V shed 5 bases and J shed 2 bases, with 11 bases lying between them. Germline loops: CDR1 MRHNA, CDR2 SNTAGT. The CDR3 contains 14 residues. The CDR3 coding sequence is TGTGCCAGCAGTCGCGGGGGCCCCACAGATACGCAGTATTTT. It encodes CASSRGGPTDTQYF.

This chain joins TRBV18 and TRBJ1-4; TRBD1 might be the D (6 bases). Germline V gene data show CDR1 as KGHSH and CDR2 as LQKENI. V lost 2 bases to trimming and J lost 5 bases, with 12 bases between them. This CDR3 region has 15 residues. The CDR3 DNA reads TGTGCCAGCTCACCAGGGACACGGGCGAATGAAAAACTGTTTTTT. Its translation: CASSPGTRANEKLFF.

The chain combines TRBV5-1 with TRBJ1-3, with D tentatively TRBD1 (5 bases). Trimming cost V 1 base and J 0 bases, with 8 bases left between them. Germline V gives CDR1 SGHRS, CDR2 YFSETQ. This CDR3 spans 15 amino acids. The CDR3 loop is CASSLTGLSGNTIYF. In nucleotides, the CDR3 is TGCGCCAGCAGCTTGACAGGCCTCTCTGGAAACACCATATATTTT.

The genes are TRBV2 and TRBJ1-4; no clear D. CDR1 SNHLY and CDR2 FYNNEI come from the germline V gene. This CDR3 has 14 residues. Trimming left V 2 bases short and J 7 bases short, with 11 bases between. This CDR3 reads CASSESHGVEKLFF. Here the CDR3 DNA reads TGTGCCAGCAGTGAAAGTCACGGGGTTGAAAAACTGTTTTTT.

CDR3 in DNA: TGTGCCAGTAGTCTAGGGGGTAGGAGCTACGAGCAGTACTTC. It is translated as CASSLGGRSYEQYF. The genes are TRBV19 and TRBJ2-7, with D perhaps matching TRBD1 (6 bases). CDR1 and CDR2 (germline): LNHDA, SQIVND (reference sequence). V gave up 5 bases and J gave up 3 bases, with 14 bases separating them. CDR3 length: 14 amino acids.

The genes are TRBV12-5 and TRBJ2-7; 7 nucleotides align to TRBD1. Germline-derived CDR1 and CDR2 are LGHNT and FRNRAP. Trimming at V came to 0 bases and at J to 7 bases, leaving 12 bases not matched to a gene. The CDR3 is 16 amino acids. CDR3 sequence (DNA): TGTGCTAGTGGTTTGGTAACCCCGAAACAGACAGGGGAGCAGTACTTC. This codes for CASGLVTPKQTGEQYF.

This rearrangement joins TRBV6-5 to TRBJ2-7, with unresolved D. Per germline, CDR1 MNHEY and CDR2 SVGAGI. There are 12 residues in the CDR3. Trimming took off 8 bases at V and 5 bases at J, with 13 bases between the two ends. The CDR3 loop reads CASGSRRDEQYV. In DNA, the CDR3 is TGTGCCAGCGGTTCCCGAAGGGACGAGCAGTACGTC.

The chain employs TRBV7-9 and TRBJ1-4, with no clear D. Germline CDR1 is SEHNR and CDR2 is FQNEAQ (reference sequence). Trimming removed 4 bases at V and 3 bases at J, with 9 bases between. The CDR3 has 14 amino acids. The CDR3 region is CASSYGQANEKLFF. In nucleotides, the CDR3 is TGTGCCAGCAGCTATGGGCAGGCTAATGAAAAACTGTTTTTT. The full variable domain, rest sourced from reference TRBV7-9 and TRBJ1-4, is DTGVSQNPRHKITKRGQNVTFRCDPISEHNRLYWYRQTLGQGPEFLTYFQNEAQLEKSRLLSDRFSAERPKGSFSTLEIQRTEQGDSAMYLCASSYGQANEKLFFGSGTQLSVL.

The rearrangement links TRBV5-4 to TRBJ2-7; the D gene is possibly TRBD1 (5 bases). The V and J ends lost 2 bases and 3 bases respectively, with 9 bases between them. Germline values: CDR1 SGHNT, CDR2 YYREEE (reference sequence). The CDR3 spans 13 residues. The CDR3 loop reads CASSFGHSYEQYV. The CDR3 DNA reads TGTGCCAGCAGCTTCGGACACAGCTACGAGCAGTACGTC.

The chain has TRBV9 and TRBJ1-6; 10 nucleotides agree with TRBD1. The length of the CDR3 is 15 residues. After removal of 3 bases from V and 8 bases from J, the junction contained 5 bases not matched to a gene. The germline gives CDR1 SGDLS, CDR2 YYNGEE. The CDR3 DNA reads TGTGCCAGCAGCGCCAGGGACAGGGGTTATTCACCCCTCCACTTT. Its protein product is CASSARDRGYSPLHF.

V usage is TRBV5-1 and J usage is TRBJ1-1, with D unresolved. From germline, CDR1 is SGHRS and CDR2 YFSETQ. This CDR3 region has 13 residues. The V and J ends lost 0 bases and 5 bases respectively, with 8 bases between them. This CDR3 reads CASSLGELTEAFF. In nucleotides, the CDR3 is TGCGCCAGCAGCTTGGGAGAGTTGACTGAAGCTTTCTTT.

J is TRBJ2-5 and V is TRBV2; no definite D call. V was pared by 2 bases and J by 7 bases, with 11 bases between. Germline V lookup: CDR1 SNHLY, CDR2 FYNNEI. CDR3 length: 13 residues. The chain's CDR3 is CASSELTYGTQYF. The CDR3 DNA follows: TGTGCCAGCAGTGAACTTACATACGGGACCCAGTACTTC.

The chain joins TRBV6-6 to TRBJ1-2; D not certain. There are 12 residues in the CDR3. Looked up from germline, CDR1 is MNHNY and CDR2 is SVGAGI (reference sequence). The V end was cut by 4 bases, the J end by 8 bases, with 11 bases between. The CDR3 nucleotides read TGTGCCAGCAGTTCCGGCAGGAACGGCTACACCTTC. Protein sequence: CASSSGRNGYTF.

The chain is built from TRBV4-1 and TRBJ1-2; TRBD1 might be the D (5 bases). The germline V gene has CDR1 MGHRA and CDR2 YSYEKL. V was shortened by 4 bases and J by 8 bases, with 17 bases between the two germline ends. The CDR3 is 14 residues long. For the CDR3, the DNA is TGCGCCAGCAGCCGTCCTGCAGGGTCACAAGGCTACACCTTC. It translates to CASSRPAGSQGYTF.

This chain links TRBV18 with TRBJ1-3; D gene uncertain. CDR1 KGHSH and CDR2 LQKENI come from the germline V gene. The CDR3 is 17 amino acids. Trimming took off 0 bases at V and 2 bases at J, with 14 bases between the two ends. The CDR3 DNA reads as TGTGCCAGCTCACCACCGAATGGGAACACGGCTGGAAACACCATATATTTT. Its protein product is CASSPPNGNTAGNTIYF.

This clone was picked up one time. The chain is built from TRBV10-1 and TRBJ2-1, with 9 bases identical to TRBD2. J gave up 3 bases and V 6 bases, and 6 bases lay outside the gene matches. CDR3 length equals 15 residues. Germline assignment: CDR1 WNHNN and CDR2 SYGVQD (reference sequence). The CDR3 DNA sequence: TGCGCCAGCAGCTTAACTAGCGGGCGCTACAATGAGCAGTTCTTC. It codes for CASSLTSGRYNEQFF.

V usage is TRBV7-9 and J usage is TRBJ2-2; D may be TRBD2 (5 bases). The CDR3 sequence is 15 residues long. The germline CDR1 and CDR2 sequences are SEHNR and FQNEAQ (reference sequence). The V end lost 6 bases, the J end lost 7 bases, and 18 bases lay between the germline ends. CDR3 nucleotides: TGTGCCAGCAGTACACAATTATACAGCGGCGGGGAGCTGTTTTTT. Translated: CASSTQLYSGGELFF.